The clone carrying this T cell receptor (beta chain) was detected only a few times. Antigen unknown. This specimen belongs to a study of early T cells in non-severe SARS-CoV-2 infection. Findings and limits, study-wide: Anti-spike CD8 responses were favored in VDJdb matching, and private and CD4 specificities were missed.

The CDR3 has 16 amino acids. Germline V gene data show CDR1 as SGDLS and CDR2 as YYNGEE. The J segment lost 2 bases and the V segment lost 4 bases, leaving 11 bases of the junction unmatched. One entry per CDR3 protein results from TCRdb running MiXCR on the 5' RACE reads. The sample carries about 66,000 distinct CDR3 sequences, approximately 13% recorded once. The clonotype was recovered from an adult who was a healthcare worker with PCR-confirmed SARS-CoV-2 infection or an uninfected control (not recorded which). The J gene is TRBJ2-7, the V gene TRBV9, with TRBD2 matching 8 bases. The sample was whole blood. The CDR3 DNA sequence: TGTGCCAGCAGCACTTTGACTAGCGCCGAAACCTACGAGCAGTACTTC. Translation: CASSTLTSAETYEQYF.